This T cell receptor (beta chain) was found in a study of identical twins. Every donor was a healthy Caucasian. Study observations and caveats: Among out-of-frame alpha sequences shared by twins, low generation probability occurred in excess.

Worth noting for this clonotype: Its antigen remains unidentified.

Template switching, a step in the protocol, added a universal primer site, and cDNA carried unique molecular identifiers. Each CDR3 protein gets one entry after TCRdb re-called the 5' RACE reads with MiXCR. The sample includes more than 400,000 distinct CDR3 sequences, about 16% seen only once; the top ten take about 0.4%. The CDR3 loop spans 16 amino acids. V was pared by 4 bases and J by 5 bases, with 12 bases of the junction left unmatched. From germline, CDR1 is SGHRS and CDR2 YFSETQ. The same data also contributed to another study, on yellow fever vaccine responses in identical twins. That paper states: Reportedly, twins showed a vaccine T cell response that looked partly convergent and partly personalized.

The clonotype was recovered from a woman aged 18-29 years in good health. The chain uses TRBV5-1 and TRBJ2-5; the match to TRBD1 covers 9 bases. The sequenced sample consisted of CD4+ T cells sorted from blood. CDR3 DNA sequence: TGCGCCAGCAGCGACGCCGGGACAGGGAGTTGGGAGACCCAGTACTTC. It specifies CASSDAGTGSWETQYF.